This T cell receptor beta chain was profiled in a study of T cell repertoires in cytomegalovirus infection. Study background: Public signatures in TCR beta pointed to CMV infection and matching HLA type. General study points: Individuals carrying CMV plus the relevant HLA were identified by cumulative frequency of public TCR beta families. HLA-C-restricted TCR beta clonotypes specific for CMV led the ex vivo response.

The V and J ends lost 5 bases and 0 bases respectively, with 11 bases between them. In germline, CDR1 is SEHNR, CDR2 FQNEAQ (reference sequence). The length of the CDR3 is 14 residues. TCRdb itself ran the reads through MiXCR, one entry per CDR3 protein. The table records 680,000 or so distinct CDR3 sequences, less than 40% of them present only once. Only a few counts were recorded for this clonotype. Its cognate antigen is unknown. The sample comprised PBMCs. This sequence was found in a human donor in good health (CMV status not recorded). Some clones in this sample may be carry-over from other donors' samples. The V call is TRBV7-9, the J call TRBJ2-7; D tentatively reads TRBD1 or TRBD2 (5 bases each). The CDR3, as DNA: TGTGCCAGCAGCCGGGGCGTCAGCTCCTACGAGCAGTACTTC. This sequence encodes CASSRGVSSYEQYF.